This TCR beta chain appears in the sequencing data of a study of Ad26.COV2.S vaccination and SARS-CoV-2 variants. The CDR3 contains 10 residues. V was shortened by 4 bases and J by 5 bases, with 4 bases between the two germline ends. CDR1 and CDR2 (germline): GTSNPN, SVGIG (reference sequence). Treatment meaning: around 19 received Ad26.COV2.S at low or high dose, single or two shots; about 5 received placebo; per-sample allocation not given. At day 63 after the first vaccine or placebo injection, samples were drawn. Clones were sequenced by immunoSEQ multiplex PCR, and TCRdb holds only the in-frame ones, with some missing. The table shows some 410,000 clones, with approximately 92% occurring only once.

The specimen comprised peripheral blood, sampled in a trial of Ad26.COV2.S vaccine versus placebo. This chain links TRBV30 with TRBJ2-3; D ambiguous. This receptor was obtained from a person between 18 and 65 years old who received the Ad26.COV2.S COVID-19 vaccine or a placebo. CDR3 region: CAWTGDTQYF. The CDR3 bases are TGTGCCTGGACGGGAGATACGCAGTATTTT.